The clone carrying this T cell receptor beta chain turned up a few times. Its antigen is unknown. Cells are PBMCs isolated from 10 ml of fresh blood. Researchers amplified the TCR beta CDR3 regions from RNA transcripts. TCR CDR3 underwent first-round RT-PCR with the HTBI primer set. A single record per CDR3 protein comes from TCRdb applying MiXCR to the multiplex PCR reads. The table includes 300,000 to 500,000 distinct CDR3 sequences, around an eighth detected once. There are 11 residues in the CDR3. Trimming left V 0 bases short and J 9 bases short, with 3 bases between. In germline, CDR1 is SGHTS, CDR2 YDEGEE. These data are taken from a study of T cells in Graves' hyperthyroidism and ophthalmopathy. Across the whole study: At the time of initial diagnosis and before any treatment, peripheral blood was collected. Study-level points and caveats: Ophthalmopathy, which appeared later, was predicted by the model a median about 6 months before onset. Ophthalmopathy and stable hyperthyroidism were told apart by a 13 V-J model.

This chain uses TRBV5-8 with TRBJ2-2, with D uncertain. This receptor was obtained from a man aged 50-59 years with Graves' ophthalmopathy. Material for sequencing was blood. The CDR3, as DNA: TGTGCCAGCAGCTTGGCCCGGGAGCTGTTTTTT. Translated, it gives CASSLARELFF.